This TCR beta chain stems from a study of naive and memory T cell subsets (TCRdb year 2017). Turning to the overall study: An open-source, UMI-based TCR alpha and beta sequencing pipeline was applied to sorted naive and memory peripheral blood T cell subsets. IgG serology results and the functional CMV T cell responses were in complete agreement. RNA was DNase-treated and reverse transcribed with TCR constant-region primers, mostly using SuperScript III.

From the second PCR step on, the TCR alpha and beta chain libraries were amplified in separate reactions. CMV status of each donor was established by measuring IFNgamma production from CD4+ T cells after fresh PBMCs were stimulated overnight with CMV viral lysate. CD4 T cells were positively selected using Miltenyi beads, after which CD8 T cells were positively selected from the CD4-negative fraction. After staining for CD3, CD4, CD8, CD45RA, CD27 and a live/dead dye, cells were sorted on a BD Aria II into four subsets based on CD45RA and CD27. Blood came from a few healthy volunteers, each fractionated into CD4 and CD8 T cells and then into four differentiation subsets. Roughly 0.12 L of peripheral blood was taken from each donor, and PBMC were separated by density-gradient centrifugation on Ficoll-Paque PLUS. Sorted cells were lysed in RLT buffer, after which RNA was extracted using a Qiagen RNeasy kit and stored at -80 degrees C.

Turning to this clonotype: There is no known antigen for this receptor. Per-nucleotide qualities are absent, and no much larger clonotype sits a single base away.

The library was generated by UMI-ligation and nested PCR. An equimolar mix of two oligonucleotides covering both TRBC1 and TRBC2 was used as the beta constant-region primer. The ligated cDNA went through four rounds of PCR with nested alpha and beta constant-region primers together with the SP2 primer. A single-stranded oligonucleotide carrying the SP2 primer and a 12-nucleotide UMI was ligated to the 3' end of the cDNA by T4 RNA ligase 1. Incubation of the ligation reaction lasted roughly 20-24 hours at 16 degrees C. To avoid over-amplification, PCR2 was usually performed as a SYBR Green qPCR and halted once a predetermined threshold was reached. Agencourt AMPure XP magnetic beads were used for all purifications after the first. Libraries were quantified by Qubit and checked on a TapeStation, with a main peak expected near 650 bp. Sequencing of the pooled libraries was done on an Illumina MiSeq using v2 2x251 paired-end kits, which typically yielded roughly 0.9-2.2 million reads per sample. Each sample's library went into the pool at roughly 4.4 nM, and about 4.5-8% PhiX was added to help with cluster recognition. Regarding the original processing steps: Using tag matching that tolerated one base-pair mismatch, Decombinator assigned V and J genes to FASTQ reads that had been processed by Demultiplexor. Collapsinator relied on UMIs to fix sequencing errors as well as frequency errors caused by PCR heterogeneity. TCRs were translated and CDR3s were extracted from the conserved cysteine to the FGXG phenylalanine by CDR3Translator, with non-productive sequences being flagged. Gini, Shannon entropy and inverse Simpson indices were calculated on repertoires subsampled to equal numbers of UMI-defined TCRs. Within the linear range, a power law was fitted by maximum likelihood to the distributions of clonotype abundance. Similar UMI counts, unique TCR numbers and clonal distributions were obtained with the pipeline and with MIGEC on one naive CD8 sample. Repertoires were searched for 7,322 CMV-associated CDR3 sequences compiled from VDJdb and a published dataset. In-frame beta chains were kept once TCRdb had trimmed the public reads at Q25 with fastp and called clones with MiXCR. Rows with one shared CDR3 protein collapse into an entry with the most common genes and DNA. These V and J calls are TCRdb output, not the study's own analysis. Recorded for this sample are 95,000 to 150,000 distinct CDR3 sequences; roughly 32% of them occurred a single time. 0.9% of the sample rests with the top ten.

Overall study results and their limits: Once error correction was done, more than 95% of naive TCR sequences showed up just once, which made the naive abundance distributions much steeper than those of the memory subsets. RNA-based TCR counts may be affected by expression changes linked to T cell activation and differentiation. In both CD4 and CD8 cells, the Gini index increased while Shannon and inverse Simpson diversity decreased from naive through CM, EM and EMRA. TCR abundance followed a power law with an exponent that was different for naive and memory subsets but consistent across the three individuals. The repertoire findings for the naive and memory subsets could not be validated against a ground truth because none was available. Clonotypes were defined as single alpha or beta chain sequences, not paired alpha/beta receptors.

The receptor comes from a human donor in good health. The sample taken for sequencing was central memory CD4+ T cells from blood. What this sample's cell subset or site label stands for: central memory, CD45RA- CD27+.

CDR3 region: CASSTTWFGGNTIYF. DNA sequence: TGTGCCAGCAGCACTACATGGTTCGGTGGAAACACCATATATTTT. Here the chain combines TRBV9 and TRBJ1-3; the D gene cannot be named for sure. The junction carries 14 bases between V and J, which are trimmed by 4 bases and 3 bases respectively. The CDR3, from cysteine to phenylalanine, totals 15 residues. Only the CDR3 DNA stays, 45 bases, in frame from base 1. In the germline V gene, CDR1 corresponds to SGDLS and CDR2 to YYNGEE.